The present T cell receptor beta chain was sequenced within a study of blood T cell repertoires in COVID-19. In the study overall: From the United States, Italy and Spain came samples of acute and convalescent COVID-19. T cells, B-cell-depleted T cells, or PBMCs supplied cDNA or gDNA.

Original analysis: Scientists estimated how many nucleated cells there were by amplifying reference gene primers. TCRdb's copy holds only in-frame clones and misses some; the assay was immunoSEQ multiplex PCR. D and trimming were read from the DNA, whereas the V and J calls and clone size are those reported in that table. The sample gives about 74,000 clones, 80% to 90% of which show up once; approximately 28% is in the top ten. The CDR3 is 14 amino acids. The V and J ends lost 5 bases and 3 bases respectively, with 14 bases between them. The germline CDR1 and CDR2 sequences are ENHRY and SYGVKD. This clone was found a few times.

J is TRBJ2-7 and V is TRBV10-3; possibly TRBD1 for D (5 bases). The sample was peripheral blood. The sequence was obtained from a woman older than 75 with active or convalescent COVID-19. The CDR3: CAISSRPDSYEQYF. The CDR3 DNA reads as TGTGCCATCAGTTCGCGACCCGACAGCTACGAGCAGTACTTC.